Listed below are T cell receptor beta chains from one sample, sequenced in a study of T cells in Graves' hyperthyroidism and ophthalmopathy. TCRdb reprocessed the multiplex PCR reads via MiXCR and lists one record per CDR3 protein. The sample holds under 400,000 distinct CDR3 sequences, roughly 21% seen once. Material: blood. These receptors were collected from a woman aged 50 to 60 with Graves' hyperthyroidism. Each CDR3 is given with its conserved first and last residue.

V: TRBV28
J: TRBJ2-7
CDR3: CASSPPGRFYEQYF

V: TRBV11-2
J: TRBJ1-2
CDR3: CASSLVPGNGYTF

V: TRBV28
J: TRBJ1-1
CDR3: CASSFFGRRNTEAFF

V: TRBV12-3/TRBV12-4
J: TRBJ1-6
CDR3: CASSLYGNSPLHF

V: TRBV6-1
J: TRBJ1-5
CDR3: CASSKWLHGNQPQHF

V: TRBV5-1
J: TRBJ2-5
CDR3: CASTRGGQNGETQYF

V: TRBV12-5
J: TRBJ1-4
CDR3: CASGLREKLFF

V: TRBV20-1
J: TRBJ1-5
CDR3: CSASADRGRWAGQPQHF

V: TRBV3-1
J: TRBJ2-1
CDR3: CASSQVASHEQFF

V: TRBV4-1
J: TRBJ1-1
CDR3: CASRATGVGTEAFF

V: TRBV30
J: TRBJ1-1
CDR3: CAWRSTNTEAFF

V: TRBV29-1
J: TRBJ2-5
CDR3: CSATGQRETQYF

V: TRBV2
J: TRBJ1-2
CDR3: CASSGTDPNYGYTF

V: TRBV3-1
J: TRBJ2-2
CDR3: CAISSQGMRELFF

V: TRBV14
J: TRBJ2-1
CDR3: CASSQVRDYHNEQFF

V: TRBV20-1
J: .
CDR3: CSASTGTSGRNEQYF

V: TRBV2
J: TRBJ2-3
CDR3: CASSERRVPAPDTQYF

V: TRBV11-2
J: TRBJ2-7
CDR3: CASSLSGSTYEQYF

V: TRBV2
J: TRBJ2-7
CDR3: CASRRMETSYEQYF

V: TRBV19
J: TRBJ2-3
CDR3: CASSASGSTDTQYF

V: TRBV6-5
J: TRBJ1-5
CDR3: CASSGEWSNQPQHF

V: TRBV9
J: TRBJ2-7
CDR3: CASSLKDQPYEQYF

V: TRBV30
J: TRBJ1-2
CDR3: CAWSPGGGYTF

V: TRBV5-1
J: TRBJ2-2
CDR3: CASSPGLAGALNTGELFF

V: TRBV7-3
J: TRBJ2-1
CDR3: CASSLKGLETTYNEQFF

V: TRBV20-1
J: TRBJ1-4
CDR3: CSARSGRLDEKLFF

V: TRBV11-3
J: TRBJ2-7
CDR3: CASSGDYEQYF

V: TRBV5-1
J: TRBJ2-7
CDR3: CASSFIQGAGATYEQYF

V: TRBV3-1
J: TRBJ2-5
CDR3: CASSQSSAGGPQETQYF

V: TRBV7-8
J: TRBJ1-4
CDR3: CASSLGTEKLFF

V: TRBV30
J: TRBJ1-1
CDR3: CAHEGMGNTEAFF

V: TRBV30
J: TRBJ1-4
CDR3: CAWGGTPEGELFF

V: TRBV5-1
J: TRBJ1-4
CDR3: CASSLGGRIDEKLFF

V: TRBV15
J: TRBJ1-4
CDR3: CATSRGQRKEKLFF

V: TRBV11-3
J: TRBJ2-3
CDR3: CASSRQGGIDTQYF

V: TRBV9
J: TRBJ1-3
CDR3: CASTPSGTGLIFGNTIYF

V: TRBV7-9
J: TRBJ1-1
CDR3: CASSPRGERGTEAFF

V: TRBV11-2
J: TRBJ2-7
CDR3: CASSKGQNYEQYF

V: TRBV5-1
J: TRBJ1-1
CDR3: CASSGNRGYTEAFF

V: TRBV20-1
J: TRBJ2-2
CDR3: CSARDGQGPNTGELFF

V: TRBV6-1
J: TRBJ1-4
CDR3: CASSQGSEKLFF

V: TRBV10-3
J: TRBJ2-5
CDR3: CAISRDRKETQYF

V: TRBV27
J: TRBJ1-3
CDR3: CASSRQGFSGNTIYF

V: TRBV12-3/TRBV12-4
J: TRBJ2-1
CDR3: CASRGTSVYNEQFF

V: TRBV6-5
J: TRBJ1-1
CDR3: CASSHYSRGHTEAFF

V: TRBV5-1
J: TRBJ2-4
CDR3: CASSLVAGRAKSIQYF

V: TRBV7-8
J: TRBJ2-1
CDR3: CASSPPGLAGNEQFF

V: TRBV4-1
J: TRBJ2-2
CDR3: CASSQGGGKVGELFF

V: TRBV12-3/TRBV12-4
J: TRBJ1-5
CDR3: CAGSLGDRRQPQHF

V: TRBV6-6
J: TRBJ1-1
CDR3: CASSYSGSMNTEAFF

V: TRBV2
J: TRBJ1-2
CDR3: CASLRGYGYTF

V: TRBV13
J: TRBJ1-1
CDR3: CASSSNRDGAEAFF

V: TRBV29-1
J: TRBJ2-7
CDR3: CSGGPPAGEQYF

V: TRBV3-1
J: TRBJ2-7
CDR3: CASSQDAGSNEQYF

V: TRBV3-1
J: TRBJ2-1
CDR3: CASSQDSEQFF

V: TRBV28
J: TRBJ2-1
CDR3: CASRVPQRSNNEQFF

V: TRBV29-1
J: TRBJ2-1
CDR3: CSVYHLVASGRGEQFF

V: TRBV28
J: TRBJ2-2
CDR3: CATGTGSLFF

V: TRBV7-9
J: TRBJ2-7
CDR3: CASTPPLSSYEQYF

V: TRBV5-6
J: TRBJ1-2
CDR3: CASSFRGTGVDGYTF